Listed below are T cell receptor beta chains from one sample, sequenced in a study of cytomegalovirus exposure and HLA in healthy donors. Here immunoSEQ multiplex PCR was the method, and the copy in TCRdb shows in-frame clones only, minus some. This table has more than 50,000 clones, 91% appearing once. The sequencing sample was made of PBMCs. Receptor source: a woman aged 25 to 45 in good health and CMV-seronegative. CDR3s leave out the opening cysteine and the closing phenylalanine or tryptophan.

TRBV7-6,TRBJ2-1,ASSLSAGLAGEGEQF
TRBV11-1,TRBJ1-2,ASSLARGTNYGYT
TRBV5-6,TRBJ2-7,ASSLSSGYEQY
TRBV11-1,TRBJ2-3,ASSSIKGTQY
TRBV5-4,TRBJ2-1,ASSLGGGYNEQF
TRBV15,TRBJ2-3,ATSRDFGDTQY
TRBV27,TRBJ1-2,ASSLQHPGQGYGYT
TRBV6-5,TRBJ2-1,ASTSGQGRNEQF
TRBV19,TRBJ2-1,ASSVASGSSYNEQF
TRBV10-3,TRBJ2-1,AISDYGNYEQF
TRBV5-5,TRBJ2-3,ASSPGPQGTTDTQY
TRBV11-3,TRBJ2-1,ASSSGNNEQF
TRBV7-8,TRBJ2-2,ASSRTSGRSSTGELF
TRBV4-3,TRBJ1-4,ASSQDSRGRQEKLF
TRBV30,TRBJ1-5,AWKQGPGNQPQH
TRBV25-1,TRBJ1-5,ASASTGSNQPQH
TRBV15,TRBJ2-1,ATSRDRGRLAGIGYNEQF
TRBV18,TRBJ1-2,ASSLVEGSVDYT
TRBV11-2,TRBJ2-2,ASGGPPGLASGELF
TRBV11-1,TRBJ2-1,ASSFLAEASYNEQF
TRBV25-1,TRBJ1-1,ASSEYPLSNTEAF
TRBV4-1,TRBJ1-3,ASSSNPGQGTGNTIY
TRBV19,TRBJ2-7,ASSTSGTRSYEQY
TRBV28,TRBJ1-3,ASSFNITNPADTIY